In this sample, the clone carrying this TCR beta chain turned up a few times. The CDR3 has 17 amino acids. J gave up 4 bases and V 4 bases, and 12 bases lay outside the gene matches. A TCRbeta library incorporating unique molecular identifiers was prepared. TCRdb reanalysed the PCR reads using MiXCR and keeps one entry per CDR3 protein. The table shows roughly 500,000 distinct CDR3 sequences, with approximately 20% occurring only once. The data derive from a study of T-cell reconstitution after alpha-beta-depleted transplantation in children. The sequence was obtained from a human donor who donated a stem cell graft to a child with acute lymphoblastic leukemia. The sequences come from PBMCs from the stem cell graft donor, collected from the stem cell graft. The chain has TRBV12-3 or TRBV12-4 and TRBJ2-1, with 8 bases aligning to TRBD1. CDR3 nucleotide sequence: TGTGCCAGCAGTTCCCCTGGGGGGACAGGACGTTACAATGAGCAGTTCTTC. Translation gives CASSSPGGTGRYNEQFF.